This TCR beta chain was sequenced during a study of CD8 T cells in Susac syndrome. A quantity of about 0.5 to 1 ug RNA underwent reverse transcription using random hexamers. An immunoSEQ multiplex PCR generated amplified TCR beta CDR3 products spanning 54 Vbeta and 13 Jbeta. TCRdb re-analysed the immunoSEQ multiplex PCR reads in MiXCR, keeping a single row per CDR3 protein. The sample records approximately 180,000 distinct CDR3 sequences, about 95% being singletons. CDR3 length: 15 amino acids. Germline trimming cut 5 bases from V and 8 bases from J; bases unmatched to any gene: 14. Sequenced: CD4+ T cells from PBMCs. The receptor was derived from a human donor with Susac syndrome. This chain links TRBV12-3 or TRBV12-4 with TRBJ1-2, with 7 bases fitting TRBD1. CDR3 region: CASSRTGHGRGGYTF. The CDR3 DNA reads TGTGCCAGCAGTCGGACAGGCCACGGACGGGGAGGCTACACCTTC.